This T cell receptor beta chain is drawn from a study of OX40 agonist ivuxolimab in advanced cancers. Per the germline V gene, CDR1 is SNHLY and CDR2 is FYNNEI. The CDR3 runs to 16 residues. The V end lost 3 bases, the J end lost 2 bases, and 17 bases lay between the germline ends. Measured with immunoSEQ multiplex PCR; TCRdb has only the in-frame clones, and not every one. The sample contains tens of thousands of clones, 92% of which appear only once. The material was CD4+ or CD8+ T cells sorted from blood, obtained in a trial of the OX40 agonist ivuxolimab. The chain has TRBV2 and TRBJ2-7, with D perhaps given as TRBD1 or TRBD2 (5 bases each). The TCR comes from an adult with an advanced solid tumor such as melanoma, head and neck, liver or kidney cancer. CDR3 in amino acids: CASSDPRGRRAYEQYF. Written as DNA, the CDR3 is TGTGCCAGCAGTGACCCACGGGGACGAAGGGCCTACGAGCAGTACTTC.